Sequencing of this T cell receptor beta chain was carried out in a study of blood T cell repertoires in COVID-19. This table comes from immunoSEQ multiplex PCR, and its TCRdb copy is limited to in-frame clones, with some not included. This table has hundreds of thousands of clones, 70% to 90% appearing once. Germline CDR1 and CDR2: MGHRA and YSYEKL. With 3 bases clipped from V and 2 bases from J, the junction kept 3 bases outside the gene matches. This CDR3 is 15 amino acids long. This clone appeared once. The rearrangement links TRBV4-1 to TRBJ1-2; 10 nucleotides align to TRBD1. This TCR was sampled from a man aged 25-40 years who had recovered from COVID-19. Sequencing was done on a sample of PBMCs or T cells enriched from blood (not recorded which). This CDR3 is CASSHGGQGNYGYTF. The CDR3 coding sequence is TGCGCCAGCAGCCACGGGGGACAGGGGAACTATGGCTACACCTTC.